Sequencing of this TCR beta chain was carried out in a study of blood T cell repertoires in COVID-19 (dated by TCRdb to the early 2020s). Study-level background: The collaborator samples originated in the United States, Italy and Spain and spanned the acute and convalescent phases of COVID-19. Where available, HLA class I and class II types were taken from metadata supplied by the sample provider and were not determined by assay-based typing. The prospective study material was composed of cDNA or gDNA derived from T cells, B-cell-depleted T cells, or PBMCs. Subjects who had been exposed to COVID-19, were actively infected with it, or had recovered from it provided the deeply sampled blood TCRbeta repertoires that made up the dataset. The repertoires were released in a freely available public database intended as a resource for research on the immune response to SARS-CoV-2. Sample metadata almost always included a de-identified subject ID, COVID-19 status, age in years and sex. The samples were drawn from two sources: the first 160 participants of the ongoing ImmuneRACE study, and 1,254 subjects contributed by 6 global collaborators.

At one collaborating source in Seattle, patients were enrolled during active infection and were followed longitudinally through the course of disease. The collaborating institutions used their own protocols to collect whole blood in K2EDTA tubes. For TCRbeta analysis, collaborators shipped samples as frozen whole blood, isolated PBMCs, or DNA extracted from either of those sample types. With respect to this clone: This clone's antigen is unknown. No base quality values were provided; no much bigger clone lies one nucleotide off.

The immunoSEQ Assay, a bias-controlled multiplex PCR, was used to amplify TCRbeta CDR3 regions from genomic DNA. Per the source publication's procedure: The number of nucleated cells in each sample was estimated from the amplification of reference gene primers within the assay. Sequence reads were collapsed and filtered to measure the absolute abundance of every unique TCRbeta CDR3 rearrangement. For each sample, productive Simpson clonality was calculated as the square root of Simpson's diversity index across productive rearrangements. TCRdb retrieved this table from immuneACCESS and kept in-frame rearrangements only. Not all clones are present; in checked studies, unresolved V genes account for under half, and no reason is known for the remainder. Clone size and V and J calls were adopted from that table, with D and trimming inferred from the DNA. This sample is represented by about 200,000 clones; about 83% of them were singletons. The top ten constitute around a sixth of the sample.

The CDR3 spans 15 residues, from the cysteine through the phenylalanine. Only the CDR3 DNA is retained, 45 bases long and in frame from the first base. In the germline V gene (reference sequence), CDR1 corresponds to SGHNT and CDR2 to YYREEE. The junction shows trimming of 0 bases on V and 1 base on J, plus 9 bases between the germline ends. The paper as a whole reports these results and caveats: The amount of clinical and demographic metadata varied by source and participant and was provided uncurated.

The chain was built from TRBV5-4 and TRBJ2-3; the D segment cannot be called with confidence. The specimen sequenced was peripheral blood. The origin of this receptor is a person aged 65 to 79 with COVID-19, enrolled during active disease. The sequenced DNA is TGTGCCAGCAGCTTGGAAACCACGGGCACAGATACGCAGTATTTT. It translates as CASSLETTGTDTQYF.